What follows are 6 T cell receptor beta chains derived from one specimen sequenced in a study of cytomegalovirus exposure and HLA in healthy donors. Clones were sequenced by immunoSEQ multiplex PCR, and TCRdb holds only the in-frame ones, with some missing. This sample has about 240,000 clones; more than 75% occur once, and the top ten carry 0.95% to 1.5%. The specimen was PBMCs. The receptor source for this set is a woman under 40 in good health and CMV-seropositive.

This clone is a singleton in its sample. The chain combines TRBV28 with TRBJ2-7; 9 nucleotides agree with TRBD1. The CDR3 extends over 15 amino acids. Losses at the gene ends were 4 bases for V and 1 base for J; bases not matched to a gene: 5. Germline CDR1 and CDR2: MDHEN and SYDVKM. CDR3 amino acids: CASSSRQGGSYEQYF. The CDR3 DNA reads as TGTGCCAGCAGTTCCCGACAGGGGGGGTCCTACGAGCAGTACTTC. The variable domain in full, completed from reference TRBV28 and TRBJ2-7, reads DVKVTQSSRYLVKRTGEKVFLECVQDMDHENMFWYRQDPGLGLRLIYFSYDVKMKEKGDIPEGYSVSREKKERFSLILESASTNQTSMYLCASSSRQGGSYEQYFGPGTRLTVT.

A few counts support this clone. This rearrangement joins TRBV6-6 to TRBJ1-2; TRBD1 agrees at 7 bases. Looked up from germline, CDR1 is MNHNY and CDR2 is SVGAGI (reference sequence). This CDR3 region has 14 residues. V shed 5 bases and J 2 bases; nucleotides not matched to a gene: 5. CDR3 region: CASSPGTENYGYTF. The CDR3 DNA reads as TGTGCCAGCAGTCCCGGGACAGAGAACTATGGCTACACCTTC.

This rearrangement joins TRBV9 to TRBJ1-5, with 8 nucleotides matching TRBD1. Unmatched junction bases numbered 5, after V lost 4 bases and J lost 5 bases. Germline values: CDR1 SGDLS, CDR2 YYNGEE. The CDR3 length is 14 residues. CDR3 bases: TGTGCCAGCAGCTTCGGACAGGGAGATCAGCCCCAGCATTTT. It translates to CASSFGQGDQPQHF.

This clone has only one observation. The gene calls are TRBV9 and TRBJ2-2, with 7 bases identical to TRBD2. CDR1 SGDLS and CDR2 YYNGEE come from the germline V gene. Trimming cost V 0 bases and J 4 bases; bases outside gene matches: 9. There are 17 residues in the CDR3. CDR3 nucleotides: TGTGCCAGCAGCGTAGGGGAGGGGCCTTACCTCACCGGGGAGCTGTTTTTT. Its protein product is CASSVGEGPYLTGELFF.

This chain links TRBV15 with TRBJ2-2; 8 bases agree with TRBD2. V trimming: 1 base; J trimming: 1 base; junction bases outside the gene matches: 2. Per germline, CDR1 LNHNV and CDR2 YYDKDF (reference sequence). CDR3 length equals 16 residues. Here the CDR3 reads CATSRALAVNTGELFF. The CDR3 region has the DNA TGTGCCACCAGCAGAGCACTAGCGGTGAACACCGGGGAGCTGTTTTTT.

This clone was counted between two and nine times. The chain links TRBV4-1 to TRBJ2-7; a possible D gene is TRBD2 (6 bases). This CDR3 is built from 14 residues. Germline-derived CDR1 and CDR2 are MGHRA and YSYEKL. Trimming pared 4 bases from V and 6 bases from J, leaving 16 bases between. The CDR3 reads CASSPSRDTLEQYF. DNA for the CDR3: TGCGCCAGCAGCCCGTCGCGGGATACTCTCGAGCAGTACTTC.